This T cell receptor beta chain was recorded in a study of blood T cell repertoires in COVID-19. The junction had 4 bases not matched to a gene; V was cut back by 4 bases and J by 3 bases. The CDR3 is 16 residues long. CDR1 is SGDLS and CDR2 is YYNGEE in the germline V gene. Only in-frame clones appear in the TCRdb table, and some are missing; sequencing was by immunoSEQ multiplex PCR. Of 400,000 or so clones listed, around 87% are singletons. The source is a human donor in a cohort sampled during active COVID-19. The rearrangement uses TRBV9 and TRBJ2-2; 12 bases line up with TRBD2. Sequenced: peripheral blood. For the CDR3, the DNA is TGTGCCAGCAGCACCCGGACTAGCGGGGACACCGGGGAGCTGTTTTTT. It codes for CASSTRTSGDTGELFF.